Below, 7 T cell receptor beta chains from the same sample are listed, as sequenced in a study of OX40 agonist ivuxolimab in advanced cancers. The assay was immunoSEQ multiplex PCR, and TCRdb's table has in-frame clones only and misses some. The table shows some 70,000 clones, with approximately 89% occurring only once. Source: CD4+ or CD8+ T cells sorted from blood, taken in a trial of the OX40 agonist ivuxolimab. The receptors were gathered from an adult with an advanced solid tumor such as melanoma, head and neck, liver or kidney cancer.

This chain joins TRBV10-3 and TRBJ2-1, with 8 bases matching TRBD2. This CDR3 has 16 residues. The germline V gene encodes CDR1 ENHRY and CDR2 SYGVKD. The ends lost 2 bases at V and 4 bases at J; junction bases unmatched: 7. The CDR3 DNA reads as TGTGCCATCAGTGAGGGCGAGCGGGGGAGTTACAATGAGCAGTTCTTC. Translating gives CAISEGERGSYNEQFF.

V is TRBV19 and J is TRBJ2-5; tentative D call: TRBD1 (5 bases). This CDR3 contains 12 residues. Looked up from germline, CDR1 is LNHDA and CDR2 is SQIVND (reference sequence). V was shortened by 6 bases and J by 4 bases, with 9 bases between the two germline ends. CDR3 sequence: CASRQVGETQYF. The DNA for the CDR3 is TGTGCCAGTAGACAGGTCGGAGAGACCCAGTACTTC.

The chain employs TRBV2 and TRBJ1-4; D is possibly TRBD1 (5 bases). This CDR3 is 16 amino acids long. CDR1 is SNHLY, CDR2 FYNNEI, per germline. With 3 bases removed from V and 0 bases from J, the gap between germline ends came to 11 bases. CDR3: CASSESGVATNEKLFF. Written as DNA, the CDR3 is TGTGCCAGCAGTGAGTCGGGGGTCGCAACTAATGAAAAACTGTTTTTT. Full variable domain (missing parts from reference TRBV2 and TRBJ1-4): EPEVTQTPSHQVTQMGQEVILRCVPISNHLYFYWYRQILGQKVEFLVSFYNNEISEKSEIFDDQFSVERPDGSNFTLKIRSTKLEDSAMYFCASSESGVATNEKLFFGSGTQLSVL.

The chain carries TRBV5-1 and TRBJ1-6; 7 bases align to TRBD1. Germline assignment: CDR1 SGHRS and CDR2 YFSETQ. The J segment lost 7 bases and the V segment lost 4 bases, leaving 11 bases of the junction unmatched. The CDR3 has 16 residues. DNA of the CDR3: TGCGCCAGCAGCCCCAGGACAGGCCAGGTGAATTCACCCCTCCACTTT. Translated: CASSPRTGQVNSPLHF.

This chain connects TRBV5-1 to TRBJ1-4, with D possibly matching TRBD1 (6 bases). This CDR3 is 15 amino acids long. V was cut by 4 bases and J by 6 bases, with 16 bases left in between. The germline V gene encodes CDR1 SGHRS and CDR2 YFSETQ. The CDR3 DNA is TGCGCCAGCAGCCTCCGGGGGGCAGGGCATGAAAAACTGTTTTTT. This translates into CASSLRGAGHEKLFF.

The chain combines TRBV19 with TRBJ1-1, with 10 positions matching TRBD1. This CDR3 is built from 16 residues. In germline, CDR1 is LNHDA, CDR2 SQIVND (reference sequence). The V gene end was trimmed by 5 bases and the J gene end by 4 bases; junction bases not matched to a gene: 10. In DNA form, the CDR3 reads TGTGCCAGTAGTCTCCAGGACAGGGGGTCCAGCACTGAAGCTTTCTTT. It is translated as CASSLQDRGSSTEAFF. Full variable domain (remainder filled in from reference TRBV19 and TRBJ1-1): DGGITQSPKYLFRKEGQNVTLSCEQNLNHDAMYWYRQDPGQGLRLIYYSQIVNDFQKGDIAEGYSVSREKKESFPLTVTSAQKNPTAFYLCASSLQDRGSSTEAFFGQGTRLTVV.

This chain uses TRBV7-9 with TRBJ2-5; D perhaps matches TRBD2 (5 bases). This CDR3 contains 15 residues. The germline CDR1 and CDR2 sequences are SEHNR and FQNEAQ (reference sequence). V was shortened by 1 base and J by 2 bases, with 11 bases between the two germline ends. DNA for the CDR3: TGTGCCAGCAGCTTAGGCGGGTTCAAGCAAGAGACCCAGTACTTC. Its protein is CASSLGGFKQETQYF.